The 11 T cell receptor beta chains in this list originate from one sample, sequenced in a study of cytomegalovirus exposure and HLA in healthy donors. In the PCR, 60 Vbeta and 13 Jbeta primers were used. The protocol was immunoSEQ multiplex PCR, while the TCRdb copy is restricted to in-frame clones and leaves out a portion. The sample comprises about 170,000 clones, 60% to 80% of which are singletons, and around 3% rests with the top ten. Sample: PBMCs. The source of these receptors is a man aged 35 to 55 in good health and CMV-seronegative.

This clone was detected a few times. Here the CDR3 DNA reads TGTGCCAGCAGCTCGACGGGTTACGAAAACACCATATATTTT. Its translation is CASSSTGYENTIYF. This rearrangement joins TRBV11-2 to TRBJ1-3; D unclear. The V gene's germline CDR1 is SGHAT and CDR2 FQNNGV. Deletions cut 4 bases from V and 6 bases from J, with 13 bases between. CDR3 length: 14 amino acids.

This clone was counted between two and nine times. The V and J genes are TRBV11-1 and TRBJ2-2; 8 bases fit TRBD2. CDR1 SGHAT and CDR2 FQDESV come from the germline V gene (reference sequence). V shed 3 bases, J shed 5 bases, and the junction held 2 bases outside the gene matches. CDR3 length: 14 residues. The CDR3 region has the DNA TGTGCCAGCAGCTTCGGGGGGGGGACCGGGGAGCTGTTTTTT. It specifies CASSFGGGTGELFF.

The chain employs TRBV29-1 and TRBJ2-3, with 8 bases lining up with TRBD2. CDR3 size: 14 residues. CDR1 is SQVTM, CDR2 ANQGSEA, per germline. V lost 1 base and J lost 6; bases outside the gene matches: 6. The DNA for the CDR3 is TGCAGCGTTGAAGGAAGCGGGAGTCCGGATACGCAGTATTTT. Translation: CSVEGSGSPDTQYF.

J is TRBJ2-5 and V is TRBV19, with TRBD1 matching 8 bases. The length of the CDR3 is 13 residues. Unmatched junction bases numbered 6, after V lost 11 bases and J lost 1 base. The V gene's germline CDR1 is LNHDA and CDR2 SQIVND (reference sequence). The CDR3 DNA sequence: TGTGCCCCGACAGGGGAAGGCCAAGAGACCCAGTACTTC. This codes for CAPTGEGQETQYF.

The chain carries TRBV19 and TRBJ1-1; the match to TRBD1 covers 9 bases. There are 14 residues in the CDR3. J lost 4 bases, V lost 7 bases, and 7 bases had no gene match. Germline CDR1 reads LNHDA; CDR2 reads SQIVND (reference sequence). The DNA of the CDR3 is TGTGCCAGTACCGAACCGGACAGGGGCACTGAAGCTTTCTTT. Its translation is CASTEPDRGTEAFF.

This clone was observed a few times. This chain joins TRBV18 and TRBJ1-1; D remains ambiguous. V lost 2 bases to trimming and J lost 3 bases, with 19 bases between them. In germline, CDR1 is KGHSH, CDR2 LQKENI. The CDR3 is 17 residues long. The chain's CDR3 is CASSPVRRASRDTEAFF. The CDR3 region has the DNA TGTGCCAGCTCACCAGTTCGGCGGGCTTCGAGGGACACTGAAGCTTTCTTT.

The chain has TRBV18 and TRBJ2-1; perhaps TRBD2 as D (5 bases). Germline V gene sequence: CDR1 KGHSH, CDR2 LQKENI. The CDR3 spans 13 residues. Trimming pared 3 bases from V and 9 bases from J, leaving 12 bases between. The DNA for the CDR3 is TGTGCCAGCTCACCGAGTAGCGTGAGTGAGCAGTTCTTC. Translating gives CASSPSSVSEQFF.

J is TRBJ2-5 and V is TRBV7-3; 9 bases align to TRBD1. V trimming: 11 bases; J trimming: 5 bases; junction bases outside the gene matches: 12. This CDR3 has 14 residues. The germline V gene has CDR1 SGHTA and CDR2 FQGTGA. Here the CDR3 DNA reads TGTGCCGGACAGGGGCTATTATCCTGGGAGACCCAGTACTTC. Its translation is CAGQGLLSWETQYF.

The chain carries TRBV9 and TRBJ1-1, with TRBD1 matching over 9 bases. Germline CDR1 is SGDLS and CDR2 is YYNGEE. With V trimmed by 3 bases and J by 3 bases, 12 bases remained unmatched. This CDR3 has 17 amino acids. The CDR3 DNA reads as TGTGCCAGCAGCGGTGGGGGACAGGGCGTCGGGGACACTGAAGCTTTCTTT. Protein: CASSGGGQGVGDTEAFF.

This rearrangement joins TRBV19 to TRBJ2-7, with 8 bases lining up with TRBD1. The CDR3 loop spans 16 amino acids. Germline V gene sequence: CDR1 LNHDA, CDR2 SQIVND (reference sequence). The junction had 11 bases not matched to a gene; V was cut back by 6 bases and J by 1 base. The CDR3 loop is CASRNFGQGGSYEQYF. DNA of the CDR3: TGTGCCAGTAGAAATTTCGGACAGGGTGGATCCTACGAGCAGTACTTC.

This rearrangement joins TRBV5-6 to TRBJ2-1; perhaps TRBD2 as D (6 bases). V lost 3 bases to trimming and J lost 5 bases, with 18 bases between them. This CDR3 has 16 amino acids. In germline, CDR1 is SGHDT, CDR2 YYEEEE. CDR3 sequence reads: CASSSWDFQHDNEQFF. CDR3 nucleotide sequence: TGTGCCAGCAGCTCCTGGGACTTCCAGCACGACAATGAGCAGTTCTTC. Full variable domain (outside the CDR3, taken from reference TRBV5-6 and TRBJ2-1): DAGVTQSPTHLIKTRGQQVTLRCSPKSGHDTVSWYQQALGQGPQFIFQYYEEEERQRGNFPDRFSGHQFPNYSSELNVNALLLGDSALYLCASSSWDFQHDNEQFFGPGTRLTVL.